This T cell receptor beta chain is from a study of blood T cells in healthy people across ages. Study-level results: The long-lived group displayed more naive CD4+ cells, plus higher diversity, than the aged donors did.

Through a sample-barcoded 5' primer and a J-beta primer mix, a second PCR was run for roughly 7 to 12 cycles. Every cDNA molecule bore a tag from a template-switch adaptor containing 12 random nucleotides. TCRdb itself ran the 5' RACE reads through MiXCR, one entry per CDR3 protein. The table shows about 730,000 distinct CDR3 sequences, with roughly 47% occurring only once. Germline CDR1 reads MGHDK; CDR2 reads SYGVNS. CDR3 length: 11 amino acids. Trimming cost V 8 bases and J 0 bases, with 5 bases left between them. In regard to this clonotype: The antigen is unknown.

Sequences were obtained from blood. V gene TRBV25-1 combines with J gene TRBJ2-7, with unresolved D. The origin of this receptor is a woman in her sixties in good health. For the CDR3, the DNA is TGTGCCAGCGCATACTCCTACGAGCAGTACTTC. Protein product: CASAYSYEQYF.